A selection of T cell receptor beta chains follows, all from one sample in a study of shared clonotypes between healthy human individuals. Here immunoSEQ multiplex PCR was the method, and the copy in TCRdb shows in-frame clones only, minus some. The sample carries more than 400,000 clones, about 96% recorded once. Material for sequencing was naive CD4+ T cells sorted from blood. The receptors stem from a woman in her twenties or thirties in good health. Each CDR3 is given with its conserved first and last residue. A D gene is named only where the DNA matches it firmly. Only some rows state a clone size, as once, few, many or a class for expanded clones.

.,TRBJ2-5,.,TRBV29-1,TGCAGCGTGGGGGGACGGATGTACCAAGAGACCCAGTACTTC,CSVGGRMYQETQYF
.,TRBJ1-1,.,TRBV30,TGTGCCTGCTCCTCAGTTAACACTGAAGCTTTCTTT,CACSSVNTEAFF
TRBD1,TRBJ1-4,.,TRBV7-6,TGTGCCAGCAGCCCCGGACAGGAAACTAATGAAAAACTGTTTTTT,CASSPGQETNEKLFF
TRBD1,TRBJ1-2,.,TRBV5-1,TGCGCCAGCAGCCTGGGACAGCCAGGCAGGGTTGGTGGCTACACCTTC,CASSLGQPGRVGGYTF
TRBD1,TRBJ2-3,.,TRBV29-1,TGCAGCGTTGACGGACAGGCAAGAGATACGCAGTATTTT,CSVDGQARDTQYF
.,TRBJ1-4,.,TRBV18,TGTGCCAGCTCACTTCTGTCTGGATCCACCTTGGACCGAGAAAAACTGTTTTTT,CASSLLSGSTLDREKLFF
.,TRBJ1-1,once,TRBV2,TGTGCCAGCAGAGGCAGAGAGAACACTGAAGCTTTCTTT,CASRGRENTEAFF
.,TRBJ1-2,.,TRBV5-1,TGCGCCAGCAGCTTGGAGGGGCCACCCTACACCTTC,CASSLEGPPYTF
.,TRBJ2-1,once,TRBV7-9,TGTGCCAGCAGCTTAGAGGTGAATTCTCGTGAGCAGTTCTTC,CASSLEVNSREQFF
.,TRBJ2-2,.,TRBV2,TGTGCCAGCAGTCTCTCGGACTCTGGCGATATGGGGGAGCTGTTTTTT,CASSLSDSGDMGELFF
TRBD1,TRBJ1-1,.,TRBV5-1,TGCGCCAGCAGCCCAGGGACAGGGGTAGGCACTGAAGCTTTCTTT,CASSPGTGVGTEAFF
.,TRBJ2-5,.,TRBV7-9,TGTGCCAGCAGCCCGTCCGGGGTAGGGTACTTC,CASSPSGVGYF
.,TRBJ1-1,.,TRBV19,TGTGCCAGTACGCGGGAGTCGAACACTGAAGCTTTCTTT,CASTRESNTEAFF
TRBD1,TRBJ2-1,.,TRBV10-3,TGTGCCATCAGCGGACAGGGGGCCTACAATGAGCAGTTCTTC,CAISGQGAYNEQFF
.,TRBJ2-7,.,TRBV28,TGTGCCAGCAGTTTAAGGGGCTACGAGCAGTACTTC,CASSLRGYEQYF
TRBD2,TRBJ2-3,.,TRBV9,TGTGCCAGCAGCGTGGCGGGAGGGCCCGGTATAGATACGCAGTATTTT,CASSVAGGPGIDTQYF
.,TRBJ2-5,.,TRBV5-1,TGCGCCAGCAGCTTGCAGGAGTATGGTACCCAGTACTTC,CASSLQEYGTQYF
.,TRBJ1-2,.,TRBV28,TGTGCCAGCACCGAAAAAGGCCCCTATGGCTACACCTTC,CASTEKGPYGYTF
.,TRBJ1-1,few,TRBV7-9,TGTGCCAGCAGCTTTTTGAACACTGAAGCTTTCTTT,CASSFLNTEAFF
.,TRBJ2-2,.,TRBV30,TGTGCCTGGAGTTTGACAGGGAACACCGGGGAGCTGTTTTTT,CAWSLTGNTGELFF
.,TRBJ2-2,.,TRBV27,TGTGCCAGCAGTTTGTCGACTAGTTCGTCGTTTGCCGGGGAGCTGTTTTTT,CASSLSTSSSFAGELFF
.,TRBJ2-6,.,TRBV27,TGTGCCAGCTCGCGCCAAGAGTCCGGGGCCAACGTCCTGACTTTC,CASSRQESGANVLTF
TRBD2,TRBJ2-3,.,TRBV7-8,TGTGCCAGCAGCTTAGAGGCGGGAGGGCCTTGGGCAGATACGCAGTATTTT,CASSLEAGGPWADTQYF
TRBD2,TRBJ2-7,.,TRBV5-1,TGCGCCAGCAGCTCCCTCAGCGGGAGGTACGACGAGCAGTACTTC,CASSSLSGRYDEQYF
TRBD1,TRBJ2-5,.,TRBV2,TGTGCCAGCATCCGAGGGGGCATTTACCAAGAGACCCAGTACTTC,CASIRGGIYQETQYF
TRBD1,TRBJ1-2,.,TRBV18,TGTGCCAGCTCCGGACAGGGAGTTAACTATGGCTACACCTTC,CASSGQGVNYGYTF
TRBD1,TRBJ2-3,.,TRBV11-1,TGTGCCAGCAGCTTAACAGGGGGCACTAGCACAGATACGCAGTATTTT,CASSLTGGTSTDTQYF
TRBD2,TRBJ2-1,.,TRBV18,TGTGCCAGCTCACCACCAACTAGCGGGATGAAGGAGCAGTTCTTC,CASSPPTSGMKEQFF
.,TRBJ2-3,once,TRBV5-1,TGCGCCAGCAGCTTGTGGGGCGGGAGCACAGATACGCAGTATTTT,CASSLWGGSTDTQYF
.,TRBJ1-5,few,TRBV5-1,TGCGCCAGCAGCTTGGTAGGGGGCAATCAGCCCCAGCATTTT,CASSLVGGNQPQHF
.,TRBJ2-1,.,TRBV5-1,TGCGCCAGCAGCTTGAGTCCCGGGAGAGGAAGCAATGAGCAGTTCTTC,CASSLSPGRGSNEQFF
.,TRBJ2-5,.,TRBV5-8,TGTGCCAGCCCGCGTGGATGGGAGGAGACCCAGTACTTC,CASPRGWEETQYF
TRBD1,TRBJ2-6,.,TRBV7-9,TGTGCCAGCAGCCGAGAGATAGGACAGGGGGCGGACGGGGCCAACGTCCTGACTTTC,CASSREIGQGADGANVLTF
.,TRBJ2-7,once,TRBV7-9,TGTGCCAGCAGCTTCACCCCCTACGAGCAGTACTTC,CASSFTPYEQYF
TRBD2,TRBJ2-7,.,TRBV7-3,TGTGCCAGCAGCTTATCCGGACTAGCGGCCACCTACGAGCAGTACTTC,CASSLSGLAATYEQYF
.,TRBJ2-1,.,TRBV28,TGTGCCAGTGTCCTAGCGTCCGACTCCTACAATGAGCAGTTCTTC,CASVLASDSYNEQFF
TRBD1,TRBJ2-7,.,TRBV18,TGTGCCAGCTCACGAACAGGGGGATCGGAAGAGCAGTACTTC,CASSRTGGSEEQYF
TRBD2,TRBJ2-7,few,TRBV4-1,TGCGCCAGCAGCCGAGGTACGGGAGGGCCCGAGCAGTACTTC,CASSRGTGGPEQYF
.,TRBJ2-2,.,TRBV11-3,TGTGCCAGCAGCCCCGGGACGGCGAACGTCGGGGAGCTGTTTTTT,CASSPGTANVGELFF
.,TRBJ2-7,.,TRBV7-2,TGTGCCAGCAGCTTAGGGTCCACAACCTACGAGCAGTACTTC,CASSLGSTTYEQYF
.,TRBJ1-5,.,TRBV2,TGTGCCAGCAAAGGACAGCTGTTTTCAGAGCCCCAGCATTTT,CASKGQLFSEPQHF
TRBD2,TRBJ2-1,.,TRBV5-4,TGTGCCAGCAGCGGAACTAGCGGAAATAAGTTCTTC,CASSGTSGNKFF
.,TRBJ1-6,.,TRBV28,TGTGCCAGCAGAACACCGAGCTCCTATAATTCACCCCTCCACTTT,CASRTPSSYNSPLHF
.,TRBJ2-7,.,TRBV7-8,TGTGCCAGCAGCTTACACAGGGATATCACGAAACAGTACTTC,CASSLHRDITKQYF
.,TRBJ1-2,.,TRBV19,TGTGCCAGTACCGCGAAAGGGGGGGATACCTATGGCTACACCTTC,CASTAKGGDTYGYTF
TRBD2,TRBJ2-7,.,TRBV2,TGTGCCAGCAGTAAACTAGCGGCCATCTCCTACGAGCAGTACTTC,CASSKLAAISYEQYF
.,TRBJ2-1,.,TRBV14,TGTGCCAGCAGCCAAGCCACCTGGTACAACAATGAGCAGTTCTTC,CASSQATWYNNEQFF
TRBD1,TRBJ1-2,.,TRBV28,TGTGCCAGCAGTTTGACAGGGGACTATGGCTACACCTTC,CASSLTGDYGYTF
.,TRBJ2-1,.,TRBV20-1,TGCAGTGCCTACGGGGGAAATGAGCAGTTCTTC,CSAYGGNEQFF
.,TRBJ1-3,.,TRBV4-1,TGCGCCAGCAGCCACACAGGGATTCACTCTGGAAACACCATATATTTT,CASSHTGIHSGNTIYF
.,TRBJ1-1,.,TRBV28,TGTGCCAGCAGTTTATTAGGGGCAGGGCGGTTCACTGAAGCTTTCTTT,CASSLLGAGRFTEAFF
TRBD2,TRBJ2-1,.,TRBV6-1,TGTGCCAGCAGTGAAGCGATCTTAGCGGGTACCTACAATGAGCAGTTCTTC,CASSEAILAGTYNEQFF
TRBD2,TRBJ2-5,once,TRBV4-1,TGCGCCAGCAGCCAAGAGAGGGCTAGCGGGAGGAAAGAGACCCAGTACTTC,CASSQERASGRKETQYF
.,TRBJ1-3,.,TRBV18,TGTGCCAGCTCACAGGCACAACTCTCTGGAAACACCATATATTTT,CASSQAQLSGNTIYF
.,TRBJ1-5,.,TRBV7-8,TGTGCCAGCAGCCCTCACCCTCAGGGAAGCAATCAGCCCCAGCATTTT,CASSPHPQGSNQPQHF
.,TRBJ2-6,.,TRBV19,TGTGCCAGTAGATGGGCGACAGGGAGGTCTCGGGCCAACGTCCTGACTTTC,CASRWATGRSRANVLTF
.,TRBJ2-1,.,TRBV11-1,TGTGCCAGCAGCTCCCAAGGACGCTCCTACAATGAGCAGTTCTTC,CASSSQGRSYNEQFF
TRBD1,TRBJ2-7,.,TRBV15,TGTGCCACCAGCCAGACAGGGCCCCGGCCCTACGAGCAGTACTTC,CATSQTGPRPYEQYF
.,TRBJ2-1,.,TRBV30,TGTGCCTGGAGTGTACATCCCCTCCCCTCGGATGAGCAGTTCTTC,CAWSVHPLPSDEQFF